This T cell receptor beta chain appears in the sequencing data of a study of technical replicates of blood from a few donors. This table comes from immunoSEQ multiplex PCR, and its TCRdb copy is limited to in-frame clones, with some not included. The sample yields around 76,000 clones, 95% to 98% seen once. Sequenced material: T cells isolated from PBMCs. The sequence was collected from a human donor in good health.

In nucleotides, the CDR3 is TGTGCCAGTAGTTCGACAGGGGGTCAGCCCCAGCATTTT. Translated, it gives CASSSTGGQPQHF. The rearrangement uses TRBV19 and TRBJ1-5; 9 bases match TRBD1. The CDR3 covers 13 residues. The germline V gene encodes CDR1 LNHDA and CDR2 SQIVND (reference sequence). V was pared by 5 bases and J by 6 bases, with 2 bases of the junction left unmatched.